This T cell receptor beta chain appears in the sequencing data of a study of T cells in Graves' hyperthyroidism and ophthalmopathy. Amplified regions were TCR beta CDR3 sequences from RNA transcripts. Carried out on the TCR CDR3, a first-round RT-PCR used the HTBI primer set. TCRdb recomputed calls from the multiplex PCR reads with MiXCR, one row per CDR3 protein. The sample lists fewer than 550,000 distinct CDR3 sequences, approximately 24% occurring once. There are many counts of this clonotype. What it recognizes is unknown. Study-wide findings and caveats: Blood also carried most thyroid clonotypes expanded above 0.001. Ophthalmopathy cases were set apart from stable hyperthyroidism by a 13 V-J model.

Each 10 ml fresh peripheral blood draw supplied the PBMCs. CDR3 size: 15 residues. V was shortened by 4 bases and J by 0 bases, with 13 bases between the two germline ends. The germline CDR1 and CDR2 sequences are SGHRS and YFSETQ. The origin of this receptor is a woman in her twenties or thirties with Graves' ophthalmopathy. Sequences were obtained from blood. The V and J genes are TRBV5-1 and TRBJ1-2; the D gene is possibly TRBD1 (5 bases). CDR3 residues: CASSQTEVANYGYTF. As DNA, the CDR3 is TGCGCCAGCAGCCAGACAGAAGTCGCTAACTATGGCTACACCTTC.